This is a list of T cell receptor beta chains from one sample in a study of cytomegalovirus exposure and HLA in healthy donors. Some clones are missing from TCRdb's copy, which holds only in-frame ones; the method was immunoSEQ multiplex PCR. The sample carries approximately 140,000 clones, around 83% recorded once. Sequencing was performed on PBMCs. Receptors originate from a male donor in good health and CMV-seropositive. The CDR3 runs from the conserved cysteine through the conserved F or W. The order of the fields is clone size, J gene, D gene, V gene, CDR3 DNA, CDR3 protein. D genes are given only for firm matches. Size tells how often a clone was seen (once, few, many) or the class of an expanded clone, and some rows leave it out.

few	TRBJ1-1	NA	TRBV4-1	TGCGCCAGCAGCCAAGACGAGACTGAAAACACTGAAGCTTTCTTT	CASSQDETENTEAFF
few	TRBJ1-4	NA	TRBV19	TGTGCCAGTAGAACCCGGCGGCTTGGTGAAAAACTGTTTTTT	CASRTRRLGEKLFF
NA	TRBJ2-7	TRBD1	TRBV27	TGTGCCAGCAGTTCCCGGACAGGGAACGAGCAGTACTTC	CASSSRTGNEQYF
NA	TRBJ2-1	TRBD1	TRBV19	TGTGCCAGTAGTGGAGAAGACAGGGACAATGAGCAGTTCTTC	CASSGEDRDNEQFF
NA	TRBJ2-7	TRBD1	TRBV19	TGTGCCAGTACCTCCACACCGGGACAGGGCTACGAGCAGTACTTC	CASTSTPGQGYEQYF
NA	TRBJ2-5	NA	TRBV4-1	TGCGCCAGCAGCCAAGGGGCCGTTGAGGAGACCCAGTACTTC	CASSQGAVEETQYF
NA	TRBJ2-7	NA	TRBV21-1	TGTGCCAGCAGCAAAGTTAGGGGGACTAGCGGTAAGTACGAGCAGTACTTC	CASSKVRGTSGKYEQYF
NA	TRBJ2-2	TRBD1	TRBV9	TGTGCCAGCACCCACAACATCAGTCCGGGACAGGGGGCCACCGGGGAGCTGTTTTTT	CASTHNISPGQGATGELFF
NA	TRBJ1-2	NA	TRBV19	TGTGCCAGTAGTAGAACAGTGGCAGCTAACTATGGCTACACCTTC	CASSRTVAANYGYTF
NA	TRBJ2-3	NA	TRBV27	TGTGCCAGCAGTTTGGGGCAGGGGAGGGAAGATACGCAGTATTTT	CASSLGQGREDTQYF
once	TRBJ2-2	TRBD2	TRBV6-1	TGTGCCAGCAGTGCGACTAGCGTGTACACCGGGGAGCTGTTTTTT	CASSATSVYTGELFF
NA	TRBJ2-7	TRBD1	TRBV27	TGTGCCAGCCGGGACAGGTCGTACGAGCAGTACTTC	CASRDRSYEQYF
NA	TRBJ1-2	TRBD1	TRBV7-8	TGTGCCAGCAGCTTAGGGACAGGGCTACTGGTGGGTGGCTACACCTTC	CASSLGTGLLVGGYTF
NA	TRBJ1-1	NA	TRBV6-5	TGTGCCAGCAGTGCGGAAAGGGGCGCTGAAGCTTTCTTT	CASSAERGAEAFF
NA	TRBJ2-1	NA	TRBV7-9	TGTGCCAGCACTAATAGCCTACGGGAGCAGTTCTTC	CASTNSLREQFF
NA	TRBJ2-7	TRBD1	TRBV19	TGTGCCAGTAGTTTAAGACCTCCCCGGGACAGGTTCTACGAGCAGTACTTC	CASSLRPPRDRFYEQYF
NA	TRBJ2-1	TRBD2	TRBV27	TGTGCCAGCACCCTGGGCCTAGCGGGAGGTCGGGGCTACAATGAGCAGTTCTTC	CASTLGLAGGRGYNEQFF
once	TRBJ1-1	NA	TRBV6-1	TGTGCCAGCAGTGCCGCGGCGATGAACACTGAAGCTTTCTTT	CASSAAAMNTEAFF
few	TRBJ2-1	TRBD2	TRBV7-2	TGTGCCAGCAGCTCACTAGCGGGGGCCTACAATGAGCAGTTCTTC	CASSSLAGAYNEQFF
NA	TRBJ1-5	NA	TRBV10-3	TGTGCCATCAGTGAGTCTTCGGTGGGGAGCAATCAGCTCCAGCATTTT	CAISESSVGSNQLQHF
NA	TRBJ2-7	TRBD2	TRBV28	TGTGCCATTCACGGGACTAGGGACTACGAGCAGTACTTC	CAIHGTRDYEQYF
NA	TRBJ2-2	TRBD1	TRBV10-3	TGTGCCATCAGTGTAGTGCCGGGACAGGCGGCCGGGGAGCTGTTTTTT	CAISVVPGQAAGELFF
NA	TRBJ1-2	NA	TRBV7-9	TGTGCCAGCAGCTCCACCCTTCCTTCTCGGGGGGGCTATGGCTACACCTTC	CASSSTLPSRGGYGYTF
few	TRBJ2-1	TRBD2	TRBV30	TGTGCCTGGGGGGCGGTGGCGGGAGGCCAGTTCTTC	CAWGAVAGGQFF
NA	TRBJ2-1	TRBD2	TRBV27	TGTGCCAGCAGGTTCTCTAGCGGGGCTACCTACAATGAGCAGTTCTTC	CASRFSSGATYNEQFF
NA	TRBJ1-1	TRBD1	TRBV6-5	TGTGCCAGCAGTTACTCGGACAGGGACACTGAAGCTTTCTTT	CASSYSDRDTEAFF